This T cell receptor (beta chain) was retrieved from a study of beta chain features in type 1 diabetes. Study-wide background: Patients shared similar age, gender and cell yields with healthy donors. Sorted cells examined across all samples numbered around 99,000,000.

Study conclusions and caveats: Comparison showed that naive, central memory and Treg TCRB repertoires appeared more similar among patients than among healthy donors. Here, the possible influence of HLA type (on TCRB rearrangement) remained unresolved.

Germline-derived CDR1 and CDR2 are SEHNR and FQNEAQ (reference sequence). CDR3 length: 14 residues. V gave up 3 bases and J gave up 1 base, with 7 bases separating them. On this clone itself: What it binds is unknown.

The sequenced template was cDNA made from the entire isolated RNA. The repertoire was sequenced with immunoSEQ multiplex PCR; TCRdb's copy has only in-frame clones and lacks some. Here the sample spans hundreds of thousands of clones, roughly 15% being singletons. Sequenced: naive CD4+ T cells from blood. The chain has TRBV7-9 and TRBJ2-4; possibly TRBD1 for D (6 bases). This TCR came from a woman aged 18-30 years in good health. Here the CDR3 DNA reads TGTGCCAGCAGCTTCACAGGGGCCAAAAACATTCAGTACTTC. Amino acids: CASSFTGAKNIQYF.